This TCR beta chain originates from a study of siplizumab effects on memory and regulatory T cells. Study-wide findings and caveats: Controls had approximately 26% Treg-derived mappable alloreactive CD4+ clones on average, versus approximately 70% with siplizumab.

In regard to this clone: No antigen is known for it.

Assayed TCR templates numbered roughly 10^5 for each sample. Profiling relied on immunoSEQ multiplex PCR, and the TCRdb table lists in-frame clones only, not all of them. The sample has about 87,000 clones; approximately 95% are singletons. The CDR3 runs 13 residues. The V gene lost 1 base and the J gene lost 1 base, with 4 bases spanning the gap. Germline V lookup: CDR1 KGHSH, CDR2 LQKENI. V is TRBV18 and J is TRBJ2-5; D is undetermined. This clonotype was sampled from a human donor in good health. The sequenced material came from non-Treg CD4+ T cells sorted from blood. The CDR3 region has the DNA TGTGCCAGCTCACCACTAGTCCAAGAGACCCAGTACTTC. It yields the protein CASSPLVQETQYF.